This T cell receptor (beta chain) was found in a study of cytomegalovirus exposure and HLA in healthy donors. Whole-study context: A later analysis reported the same platform for the 120 or so validation repertoires and the roughly 700 first-cohort repertoires.

The germline CDR1 and CDR2 sequences are SEHNR and FQNEAQ (reference sequence). V lost 6 bases, J lost 12 bases, and 2 bases stayed unmatched. This CDR3 comprises 11 residues. This clone was picked up one time. Its matching antigen is unknown. Study-level points and caveats: The study designated over 150 TCR beta chains cytomegalovirus-associated. Accounts indicate the classifier identified cytomegalovirus status with strong specificity and sensitivity.

The repertoire was sequenced with immunoSEQ multiplex PCR; TCRdb's copy has only in-frame clones and lacks some. The sample lists approximately 120,000 clones; 85% to 90% were seen once. V is TRBV7-9 and J is TRBJ1-6; 7 nucleotides match TRBD1. This TCR was sampled from a woman under 30 in good health and CMV-seronegative. The sequenced sample consisted of PBMCs. CDR3 protein: CASRGGGPLHF. CDR3 sequence (DNA): TGTGCCAGCAGAGGGGGCGGACCCCTCCACTTT.